This T cell receptor beta chain was recorded in a study of blood T cells in healthy people across ages. CDR1 is LGHNA, CDR2 YNFKEQ, per germline. This CDR3 contains 17 residues. With 0 bases clipped from V and 3 bases from J, the junction kept 10 bases outside the gene matches. The second PCR ran 7 to 11 cycles with a sample-barcoded 5' primer and J-beta primers. TCRdb recomputed calls from the 5' RACE reads with MiXCR, one row per CDR3 protein. The sample includes almost 1 million distinct CDR3 sequences, about 53% seen only once; the top ten take about 21%. Each sample provided at least 5 micrograms of extracted total RNA.

This clonotype originated in a woman aged 55-70 years in good health. The sequencing sample was made of blood. The chain joins TRBV4-2 to TRBJ2-7; 8 positions agree with TRBD1. Here the CDR3 reads CASSQESTGTGRYEQYF. DNA for the CDR3: TGTGCCAGCAGCCAAGAATCGACAGGGACAGGACGCTACGAGCAGTACTTC.